One and the same sample provided the 30 T cell receptor beta chains below, sequenced in a study of blood T cell repertoires in COVID-19. Repertoires were generated with immunoSEQ multiplex PCR, while TCRdb's copy carries only in-frame clones and drops some. Of over 45,000 clones in the sample, around 81% were seen once. The sequenced sample consisted of peripheral blood. The source is a woman at least 80 years old with active or convalescent COVID-19.

This chain connects TRBV5-1 to TRBJ1-1; TRBD1 aligns across 9 bases. Per germline, CDR1 SGHRS and CDR2 YFSETQ. The CDR3 has 12 residues. Trimming cost V 4 bases and J 10 bases; bases outside gene matches: 5. In nucleotides, the CDR3 is TGCGCCAGCAGCGAGGGACAGGGAACAGCTTTCTTT. This gives the protein CASSEGQGTAFF.

The chain recombines TRBV27 with TRBJ1-1, with D uncertain. CDR1 and CDR2 (germline): MNHEY, SMNVEV (reference sequence). The CDR3 is made up of 13 amino acids. V shed 5 bases and J shed 2 bases, with 9 bases lying between them. CDR3 loop: CASSRAGNTEAFF. The DNA of the CDR3 is TGTGCCAGCAGTCGAGCGGGAAACACTGAAGCTTTCTTT.

This clone is a singleton in its sample. This chain links TRBV28 with TRBJ1-5, with TRBD1 matching over 8 bases. The J segment lost 3 bases and the V segment lost 4 bases, leaving 8 bases of the junction unmatched. CDR1 and CDR2 (germline): MDHEN, SYDVKM. CDR3 size: 16 residues. As DNA, the CDR3 is TGTGCCAGCAGTTCAGGACAGGGACTCAACAATCAGCCCCAGCATTTT. It encodes CASSSGQGLNNQPQHF.

The chain recombines TRBV6-2 or TRBV6-3 with TRBJ1-5; 7 positions agree with TRBD1. CDR3 size: 15 residues. With 2 bases clipped from V and 1 base from J, the junction kept 2 bases outside the gene matches. Germline CDR1 reads MNHEY; CDR2 reads SVGEGT. DNA of the CDR3: TGTGCCAGCAGTTACGAGGGGGCCAGCAATCAGCCCCAGCATTTT. Encoded protein: CASSYEGASNQPQHF.

The V call is TRBV11-3, the J call TRBJ2-5; possibly TRBD1 for D (6 bases). V dropped 5 bases and J dropped 2 bases, with 15 bases sitting between them. There are 15 residues in the CDR3. In germline, CDR1 is SGHNT, CDR2 YENEEA. The DNA of the CDR3 is TGTGCCAGCAGCCCGGGGACAAGCCAACAAGAGACCCAGTACTTC. It specifies CASSPGTSQQETQYF.

V usage is TRBV4-1 and J usage is TRBJ1-5; 10 nucleotides line up with TRBD1. Germline assignment: CDR1 MGHRA and CDR2 YSYEKL. The CDR3 is 16 residues long. V gave up 1 base and J gave up 5 bases; unmatched junction bases: 5. Written as DNA, the CDR3 is TGCGCCAGCAGCCAAGTCCCGGACAGGGGGGATCAGCCCCAGCATTTT. This gives the protein CASSQVPDRGDQPQHF.

This clone is a singleton in its sample. The rearrangement joins TRBV7-6 to TRBJ2-1; a possible D gene is TRBD2 (7 bases). Germline CDR1 SGHVS, CDR2 FNYEAQ. V shed 5 bases and J shed 6 bases, with 20 bases lying between them. The CDR3 covers 16 residues. Here the CDR3 reads CASSGQSGTISNEQFF. CDR3 coding DNA: TGTGCCAGCAGCGGACAGAGCGGGACTATAAGCAATGAGCAGTTCTTC.

The J gene is TRBJ1-5, the V gene TRBV27; D remains unclear. This CDR3 is 14 amino acids long. Germline-derived CDR1 and CDR2 are MNHEY and SMNVEV (reference sequence). With 10 bases removed from V and 0 bases from J, the gap between germline ends came to 13 bases. DNA of the CDR3: TGTGCCACCTCATCTGCGTATAGCAATCAGCCCCAGCATTTT. Its translation is CATSSAYSNQPQHF.

V usage is TRBV6-5 and J usage is TRBJ1-2; D not certain. The CDR3 covers 15 residues. Germline V lookup: CDR1 MNHEY, CDR2 SVGAGI. V was trimmed by 2 bases and J by 4 bases, leaving 14 bases between them. The DNA for the CDR3 is TGTGCCAGCAGTTACAGGTTGGGCGAAATCTATGGCTACACCTTC. Residues: CASSYRLGEIYGYTF.

This chain uses TRBV15 with TRBJ1-2; TRBD1 agrees at 11 bases. The CDR3 consists of 14 residues. Germline assignment: CDR1 LNHNV and CDR2 YYDKDF (reference sequence). Trimming at V came to 5 bases and at J to 7 bases, leaving 6 bases not matched to a gene. The DNA for the CDR3 is TGTGCCACCAGCGCACCGGACAGGGGGCTTGGCTACACCTTC. It is translated as CATSAPDRGLGYTF.

The rearrangement joins TRBV6-6 to TRBJ1-1, with TRBD1 as a possible D gene (5 bases). V was shortened by 7 bases and J by 1 base, with 16 bases between the two germline ends. This CDR3 is 15 amino acids long. Germline loops: CDR1 MNHNY, CDR2 SVGAGI (reference sequence). The CDR3 DNA reads as TGTGCCAGCATTACGGGAGGACATCAGAACACTGAAGCTTTCTTT. As protein: CASITGGHQNTEAFF.

The J gene is TRBJ1-3, the V gene TRBV6-5, with D possibly being TRBD1 (5 bases). CDR1 and CDR2 from the germline V gene are MNHEY and SVGAGI. The CDR3 extends over 14 amino acids. The ends were cut back, 5 bases at V and 0 bases at J, with 8 bases in the middle. CDR3 protein: CASSQGSSGNTIYF. CDR3 nucleotide sequence: TGTGCCAGCAGTCAGGGATCCTCTGGAAACACCATATATTTT.

J is TRBJ1-6 and V is TRBV7-9, with D perhaps TRBD1 (6 bases). Trimming pared 4 bases from V and 4 bases from J, leaving 14 bases between. Looked up from germline, CDR1 is SEHNR and CDR2 is FQNEAQ (reference sequence). The CDR3 is 16 amino acids. The CDR3 region is CASSSAGTNYNSPLHF. The CDR3 region has the DNA TGTGCCAGCAGCTCGGCCGGGACAAATTATAATTCACCCCTCCACTTT.

This clone was detected only a few times. The CDR3 region has the DNA TGTGCCACCAGTGATTTCGGCGGGAGCTCCTACAATGAGCAGTTCTTC. Amino acids: CATSDFGGSSYNEQFF. The chain couples TRBV24-1 to TRBJ2-1, with 7 positions matching TRBD2. This CDR3 has 16 amino acids. Per germline, CDR1 KGHDR and CDR2 SFDVKD. The J segment lost 0 bases and the V segment lost 1 base, leaving 2 bases of the junction unmatched.

The chain joins TRBV29-1 to TRBJ1-1; a weak D match, TRBD1 (6 bases). Per the germline V gene, CDR1 is SQVTM and CDR2 is ANQGSEA. This CDR3 is 13 amino acids long. CDR3 residues: CSGKGGANTEAFF. The CDR3 coding sequence is TGCAGTGGGAAGGGGGGGGCGAACACTGAAGCTTTCTTT.

V is TRBV2 and J is TRBJ1-1, with a tentative D call TRBD1 (6 bases). Trimming pared 5 bases from V and 4 bases from J, leaving 11 bases between. The CDR3 consists of 13 residues. Germline lookup yields CDR1 SNHLY and CDR2 FYNNEI. CDR3 amino acids: CASSWDISTEAFF. The CDR3 DNA is TGTGCCAGCAGTTGGGACATATCCACTGAAGCTTTCTTT.

The chain is built from TRBV5-8 and TRBJ2-2; D may be TRBD1 (6 bases). Germline values: CDR1 SGHTS, CDR2 YDEGEE. The V gene lost 5 bases and the J gene lost 1 base, with 12 bases spanning the gap. The CDR3 runs 15 residues. The CDR3 DNA reads as TGTGCCAGCAGTCTTCCGGGACAGAACACCGGGGAGCTGTTTTTT. This encodes CASSLPGQNTGELFF. Based on the CDR3 plus reference TRBV5-8 and TRBJ2-2, the full variable domain is EAGVTQSPTHLIKTRGQQATLRCSPISGHTSVYWYQQALGLGLQFLLWYDEGEERNRGNFPPRFSGRQFPNYSSELNVNALELEDSALYLCASSLPGQNTGELFFGEGSRLTVL.

The gene calls are TRBV2 and TRBJ2-3, with 7 bases that match TRBD2. Looked up from germline, CDR1 is SNHLY and CDR2 is FYNNEI. The CDR3 extends over 14 amino acids. V lost 3 bases and J lost 5; bases outside the gene matches: 5. The CDR3 DNA reads as TGTGCCAGCAGTGAGCCGGGGGGTGGAGATACGCAGTATTTT. Amino acid sequence: CASSEPGGGDTQYF.

This clone was found a few times. The chain joins TRBV25-1 to TRBJ1-6, with D uncertain. This CDR3 has 11 amino acids. Per germline, CDR1 MGHDK and CDR2 SYGVNS. V was shortened by 4 bases and J by 9 bases, with 4 bases between the two germline ends. Here the CDR3 reads CASSGASPLHF. The CDR3 nucleotides read TGTGCCAGCAGTGGGGCTTCACCCCTCCACTTT.

The chain is built from TRBV14 and TRBJ1-1; possible D gene TRBD1, 5 bases. The ends were cut back, 5 bases at V and 1 base at J, with 8 bases in the middle. This CDR3 comprises 13 residues. Germline CDR1 SGHDN, CDR2 FVKESK. The CDR3 DNA sequence: TGTGCCAGCAGCTGGGGCCCGAACACTGAAGCTTTCTTT. It encodes CASSWGPNTEAFF. The full variable domain, completed using reference TRBV14 and TRBJ1-1, is EAGVTQFPSHSVIEKGQTVTLRCDPISGHDNLYWYRRVMGKEIKFLLHFVKESKQDESGMPNNRFLAERTGGTYSTLKVQPAELEDSGVYFCASSWGPNTEAFFGQGTRLTVV.

This clone was seen more than once but under ten times. This chain uses TRBV2 with TRBJ1-4; 7 bases align to TRBD1. Germline CDR1 SNHLY, CDR2 FYNNEI. The CDR3 length is 15 residues. The V and J ends lost 6 bases and 3 bases, in that order; junction bases with no gene match: 7. The CDR3 DNA sequence: TGTGCCAGCAGCGGGGACAGCTCGCCTAATGAAAAACTGTTTTTT. Residues: CASSGDSSPNEKLFF.

The rearrangement links TRBV14 to TRBJ1-3; D remains ambiguous. Trimming shortened V by 4 bases and J by 2 bases, and 12 bases separated the two germline ends. The CDR3 runs 15 residues. CDR1 and CDR2 (germline): SGHDN, FVKESK. Here the CDR3 reads CASSRPAGTGNTIYF. As DNA, the CDR3 is TGTGCCAGCAGCCGACCGGCCGGGACTGGAAACACCATATATTTT. Full variable domain (outside the CDR3, taken from reference TRBV14 and TRBJ1-3): EAGVTQFPSHSVIEKGQTVTLRCDPISGHDNLYWYRRVMGKEIKFLLHFVKESKQDESGMPNNRFLAERTGGTYSTLKVQPAELEDSGVYFCASSRPAGTGNTIYFGEGSWLTVV.

The chain links TRBV24-1 to TRBJ1-5, with 9 bases that match TRBD1. With V trimmed by 2 bases and J by 7 bases, 8 bases remained unmatched. CDR3 length: 16 residues. CDR1 KGHDR and CDR2 SFDVKD come from the germline V gene. Written as DNA, the CDR3 is TGTGCCACCAGTGATTCCGGGACAGGGTCTAACCAGCCCCAGCATTTT. Protein sequence: CATSDSGTGSNQPQHF.

This rearrangement joins TRBV5-1 to TRBJ1-4, with 10 bases aligning to TRBD1. The CDR3 sequence is 17 residues long. CDR1 and CDR2 from the germline V gene are SGHRS and YFSETQ. J was trimmed by 3 bases and V by 4 bases; bases with no gene match: 9. CDR3 amino acids: CASSPMGQGQANEKLFF. CDR3 in DNA: TGCGCCAGCAGCCCCATGGGACAGGGGCAGGCTAATGAAAAACTGTTTTTT.

CDR3 loop: CASSPGQYSNQPQHF. The CDR3 bases are TGTGCCAGCAGCCCGGGACAGTATAGCAATCAGCCCCAGCATTTT. The chain couples TRBV6-5 to TRBJ1-5; 7 bases map to TRBD1. Germline values: CDR1 MNHEY, CDR2 SVGAGI. Trimming took 6 bases from V and 0 from J; bases not matched to a gene: 5. CDR3 length equals 15 residues.

This sequence joins TRBV2 and TRBJ2-5; TRBD2 matches 10 bases. V lost 5 bases and J lost 2; bases outside the gene matches: 2. This CDR3 comprises 14 residues. Germline V lookup: CDR1 SNHLY, CDR2 FYNNEI. The CDR3, as DNA: TGTGCCAGCAGTAGGGGACTAGCGCAAGAGACCCAGTACTTC. Its translation is CASSRGLAQETQYF. The entire variable domain, with the rest obtained from reference TRBV2 and TRBJ2-5, is as follows: EPEVTQTPSHQVTQMGQEVILRCVPISNHLYFYWYRQILGQKVEFLVSFYNNEISEKSEIFDDQFSVERPDGSNFTLKIRSTKLEDSAMYFCASSRGLAQETQYFGPGTRLLVL.

The genes are TRBV6-1 and TRBJ1-5, with unresolved D. Germline-derived CDR1 and CDR2 are MNHNS and SASEGT. Trimming took 2 bases from V and 1 from J, leaving 12 bases between them. This CDR3 contains 16 residues. For the CDR3, the DNA is TGTGCCAGCAGTGAACGCGGCCCTGGAAGCAATCAGCCCCAGCATTTT. As protein: CASSERGPGSNQPQHF.

This clone was counted only a few times. The rearrangement links TRBV7-2 to TRBJ2-7; TRBD2 is a possible D gene (5 bases). Germline CDR1 SGHTA, CDR2 FQGNSA. Trimming cost V 3 bases and J 4 bases, with 16 bases left between them. The CDR3 spans 15 residues. CDR3 sequence: CASSFGLAAVYEQYF. CDR3 coding DNA: TGTGCCAGCAGCTTTGGCCTAGCAGCGGTGTACGAGCAGTACTTC.

The chain recombines TRBV25-1 with TRBJ1-1; D unclear. CDR1 MGHDK and CDR2 SYGVNS come from the germline V gene. CDR3 size: 15 residues. V was pared by 7 bases and J by 5 bases, with 20 bases between. CDR3 region: CASTEALTPETEAFF. The CDR3 DNA follows: TGTGCCAGCACCGAGGCCCTTACGCCTGAAACTGAAGCTTTCTTT.

CDR3 DNA: TGTGCCACCAGCCTGGGACAGGGAGCCAATGAGCAGTTCTTC. Translation: CATSLGQGANEQFF. V is TRBV24-1 and J is TRBJ2-1; 9 bases line up with TRBD1. CDR3 length: 14 residues. J was trimmed by 6 bases and V by 7 bases; bases with no gene match: 6. CDR1 and CDR2 (germline): KGHDR, SFDVKD.